The present TCR beta chain was sequenced within a study of CD8 T cells in Susac syndrome (dated by TCRdb to between 2018 and 2021). Context from the whole study: The study used repertoire sequencing to test whether antigen drove CD8+ T cell activation and differentiation in Susac syndrome.

Comment on this clonotype: Its specific antigen is unknown. One base away there is no much larger clone; base qualities are not given.

RNA was extracted with the RNeasy kit and roughly 0.45 to 1 ug was reverse transcribed using random hexamers. TCR beta CDR3 regions were amplified with the immunoSEQ multiplex PCR assay covering 54 Vbeta and 13 Jbeta segments. PCR amplification bias was corrected using a synthetic template baseline for primer optimization and computational correction. The authors' pipeline ran thus. Reads were annotated to V, D and J genes according to IMGT and were analyzed with immunoSEQ Analyzer, with only productive sequences retained. To calculate clonality, Shannon entropy was normalized by log2 of the number of productive unique sequences and then subtracted from one. Public and private clones were assessed among the 100 most prevalent clones of each patient and control. Susac-specific clones were defined as absent from healthy and MS cohorts, around 970 published viral clones and other ImmuneACCESS disease sequences. TCRdb reran the public reads through fastp at Q25 and MiXCR, keeping productive beta chains. CDR3 protein sequences are deduplicated, and each keeps its most common genes and DNA. The V and J calls and clone size come from TCRdb's table, not from the authors' own analysis. This sample holds over 100,000 distinct CDR3 sequences; about 96% were observed only once. The top ten constitute just over 0.095% of the sample.

Peripheral blood CD8+ and CD4+ T cells from healthy donors, Susac syndrome patients and multiple sclerosis patients were profiled using high-throughput TCR beta sequencing. Healthy donors were included as age- and sex-matched controls. Bulk CD8+ and CD4+ T cells were purified by magnetic negative isolation, whereas CD8+ TEMRA cells were enriched by FACS. Blood was collected in EDTA tubes and processed within 24 hours, with PBMCs isolated through density gradient centrifugation. PBMCs intended for TCR sequencing were cryopreserved in liquid nitrogen and were subsequently thawed in a 37 degrees C water bath. The sorted or isolated CD4+, CD8+ and CD8+ TEMRA cells had a purity of 90% or higher. General findings and caveats noted by the study authors: The number of individuals in the TCR sequencing and HLA analysis was recognized as being relatively small.

V and J lose 6 bases and 4 bases, and a span of 13 bases separates them. The germline V gene (reference sequence) sets CDR1 to DFQATT and CDR2 to SNEGSKA. The CDR3 holds 13 amino acids from the cysteine to the phenylalanine. Only the CDR3 DNA is retained, 39 bases long and in frame from the first base. The sequenced sample was CD4+ T cells from PBMCs. This receptor was identified in a human donor in good health. The rearrangement joined TRBV20-1 to TRBJ1-3, with TRBD1 as a weak D call on 5 bases. The nucleotide sequence reads TGCAGTGCACAGGACCGGCGGGGAAACACCATATATTTT. This sequence encodes CSAQDRRGNTIYF.